These 21 T cell receptor beta chains share one sample of origin, sequenced in a study of blood T cells in healthy people across ages. A second PCR, run for about 6 to 12 cycles, used a sample-barcoded 5' primer plus a J-beta primer mix. MiXCR, run by TCRdb on the 5' RACE reads, gives a single entry per CDR3 protein. The profile covers 700,000 or so distinct CDR3 sequences, with 40% to 45% appearing a single time and about 30% taken by the ten largest. Sequenced sample: blood. These receptor sequences come from an elderly man in good health.

This clonotype occurred a few times. This chain links TRBV28 with TRBJ2-5, with 11 bases lining up with TRBD2. V shed 6 bases and J 5 bases; nucleotides not matched to a gene: 14. The CDR3 is 17 residues long. CDR1 and CDR2 (germline): MDHEN, SYDVKM. For the CDR3, the DNA is TGTGCCAGCAGGCAACTAGCGGGAGTAGCCATGGCGGAGACCCAGTACTTC. This sequence encodes CASRQLAGVAMAETQYF.

This clonotype was seen more than once but under ten times. Its ends do not fully match the called genes, so a read error is possible. The CDR3 nucleotides read TGCGCCAGTAAAGGGGTGTCGTCAGCGACTAACGATGGCTACACCTTC. Its translation is CASKGVSSATNDGYTF. V is TRBV5-1 and J is TRBJ1-2; tentatively, D is TRBD1 (5 bases). CDR1 is SGHRS, CDR2 YFSETQ, per germline. This CDR3 spans 16 amino acids.

The chain carries TRBV6-1 and TRBJ2-3; possible D gene TRBD2, 6 bases. This CDR3 is built from 16 residues. Germline CDR1 MNHNS, CDR2 SASEGT. Trimming removed 5 bases from V and 0 bases from J, with 15 bases in between. CDR3 residues: CASSPLSGFSTDTQYF. The CDR3 nucleotides are TGTGCCAGCAGTCCCCTTAGCGGATTTAGCACAGATACGCAGTATTTT.

The table lists this clonotype with a few counts. The V gene is TRBV28, the J gene TRBJ2-5; possible D gene TRBD1, 5 bases. V shed 6 bases and J shed 1 base, with 15 bases lying between them. From germline, CDR1 is MDHEN and CDR2 SYDVKM. CDR3 length equals 15 residues. The CDR3 loop reads CASSSGGQGQETQYF. The CDR3 coding sequence is TGTGCCAGCAGCTCGGGTGGGCAGGGCCAAGAGACCCAGTACTTC.

The chain joins TRBV6-2 or TRBV6-3 to TRBJ2-2; 8 positions match TRBD2. The germline V gene has CDR1 MNHEY and CDR2 SVGEGT. With 2 bases clipped from V and 6 bases from J, the junction kept 11 bases outside the gene matches. There are 17 residues in the CDR3. CDR3 residues: CASSYVGSGKAAGELFF. DNA for the CDR3: TGTGCCAGCAGTTACGTCGGTAGCGGGAAGGCAGCCGGGGAGCTGTTTTTT.

This clonotype came up a few times. J is TRBJ2-7 and V is TRBV6-1, with 7 bases fitting TRBD1. The V and J ends lost 8 bases and 5 bases, in that order; junction bases with no gene match: 6. Germline V CDR1 and CDR2: MNHNS, SASEGT. This CDR3 has 12 amino acids. CDR3 sequence reads: CASWIDRDEQYF. In nucleotides, the CDR3 is TGTGCCAGCTGGATCGACAGGGACGAGCAGTACTTC.

This chain links TRBV6-2 or TRBV6-3 with TRBJ1-4; D is unclear. The CDR3 spans 17 residues. V was cut by 2 bases and J by 4 bases, with 17 bases left in between. CDR1 is MNHEY, CDR2 SVGEGT, per germline. The CDR3 reads CASSYGWGSWCNEKLFF. In nucleotides, the CDR3 is TGTGCCAGCAGTTACGGGTGGGGAAGTTGGTGTAATGAAAAACTGTTTTTT.

This clonotype was found many times. The chain joins TRBV9 to TRBJ2-5, with D perhaps TRBD1 (5 bases). The CDR3 consists of 13 residues. The germline V gene encodes CDR1 SGDLS and CDR2 YYNGEE. Trimming left V 2 bases short and J 2 bases short, with 7 bases between. The CDR3 bases are TGTGCCAGCAGCGTTGACAGTCAAGAGACCCAGTACTTC. As protein: CASSVDSQETQYF.

This clonotype was counted a few times. The rearrangement joins TRBV14 to TRBJ2-1; D unresolved. Trimming took 4 bases from V and 3 from J, leaving 16 bases between them. CDR1 SGHDN and CDR2 FVKESK come from the germline V gene. This CDR3 comprises 16 residues. CDR3 in amino acids: CASSPLGGISYNEQFF. The CDR3 DNA sequence: TGTGCCAGCAGCCCGTTGGGCGGAATTAGCTACAATGAGCAGTTCTTC.

The V and J genes are TRBV10-1 and TRBJ2-1, with TRBD1 matching over 8 bases. CDR3 length: 17 amino acids. CDR1 is WNHNN, CDR2 SYGVQD, per germline (reference sequence). Trimming cost V 4 bases and J 0 bases; bases outside gene matches: 8. CDR3 DNA sequence: TGCGCCAGCAGTGGGTTGGGACAGGATAGCTCCTACAATGAGCAGTTCTTC. Translating it yields CASSGLGQDSSYNEQFF.

In DNA, the CDR3 is TGTGCCAGCAGTTCCCAGGGGGGCAGCTCCTACGAGCAGTACTTC. It yields the protein CASSSQGGSSYEQYF. The chain couples TRBV6-6 to TRBJ2-7; D is perhaps TRBD1 (7 bases). Trimming removed 4 bases at V and 0 bases at J, with 13 bases between. The length of the CDR3 is 15 residues. Germline V gene lookup returns CDR1 MNHNY and CDR2 SVGAGI (reference sequence).

This clonotype was seen more than once but under ten times. Written as DNA, the CDR3 is TGCAGTGCTGGCACCACAGCGGGGGGGCCATACGAGCAGTACTTC. Its translation: CSAGTTAGGPYEQYF. The V gene is TRBV20-1, the J gene TRBJ2-7; 10 bases match TRBD2. Germline CDR1 is DFQATT and CDR2 is SNEGSKA (reference sequence). Trimming took 5 bases from V and 4 from J; bases not matched to a gene: 11. The CDR3 has 15 amino acids.

CDR3 DNA sequence: TGTGCCAGCAGCTTGGTTGGGACAGGTAACACTGAAGCTTTCTTT. It specifies CASSLVGTGNTEAFF. The chain joins TRBV7-9 to TRBJ1-1, with 8 bases lining up with TRBD1. V dropped 3 bases and J dropped 2; count of bases not matched to a gene: 5. CDR3 length equals 15 residues. CDR1 and CDR2 from the germline V gene are SEHNR and FQNEAQ (reference sequence).

The V and J genes are TRBV7-2 and TRBJ1-6; possibly TRBD1 for D (5 bases). The CDR3 contains 14 residues. CDR1 and CDR2 (germline): SGHTA, FQGNSA. V lost 5 bases and J 10 bases, leaving 15 bases between the germline ends. This CDR3 is CASSQLGGTSPLHF. For the CDR3, the DNA is TGTGCCAGCAGCCAACTCGGAGGGACCTCACCCCTCCACTTT.

This clonotype was recorded many times. The chain carries TRBV7-2 and TRBJ2-4; D perhaps matches TRBD1 (5 bases). Trimming took off 7 bases at V and 0 bases at J, with 10 bases between the two ends. The CDR3 length is 14 residues. Looked up from germline, CDR1 is SGHTA and CDR2 is FQGNSA. The DNA for the CDR3 is TGTGCCAGCACCCCGACAGTAGCCAAAAACATTCAGTACTTC. Translated: CASTPTVAKNIQYF.

Only a few counts were recorded for this clonotype. The chain employs TRBV4-3 and TRBJ2-1, with a tentative D call TRBD2 (5 bases). This CDR3 comprises 13 residues. Trimming shortened V by 1 base and J by 9 bases, and 10 bases separated the two germline ends. In germline, CDR1 is LGHNA, CDR2 YSLEER. Written as DNA, the CDR3 is TGCGCCAGCAGCCAAGTAACTAGAGGTGAGCAGTTCTTC. This codes for CASSQVTRGEQFF.

The V gene is TRBV18, the J gene TRBJ2-3, with a possible D match to TRBD2 (5 bases). The CDR3 sequence is 14 residues long. CDR1 and CDR2 from the germline V gene are KGHSH and LQKENI. V gave up 2 bases and J gave up 8 bases, with 14 bases separating them. In DNA form, the CDR3 reads TGTGCCAGCTCACCAAGCGCGGCGGGCGGTACGCAGTATTTT. The encoded protein is CASSPSAAGGTQYF.

The chain is built from TRBV14 and TRBJ2-5, with 10 bases fitting TRBD2. CDR3 length: 16 residues. CDR1 and CDR2 (germline): SGHDN, FVKESK. The junction had 7 bases not matched to a gene; V was cut back by 4 bases and J by 2 bases. The chain's CDR3 is CASSLGLAEGQETQYF. The DNA for the CDR3 is TGTGCCAGCAGCCTCGGACTAGCGGAGGGACAAGAGACCCAGTACTTC.

A few counts support this clonotype. The V call is TRBV20-1, the J call TRBJ1-1; TRBD1 aligns across 9 bases. Germline V gives CDR1 DFQATT, CDR2 SNEGSKA (reference sequence). V trimming: 6 bases; J trimming: 0 bases; junction bases outside the gene matches: 8. This CDR3 is built from 15 residues. In DNA form, the CDR3 reads TGCAGTGCCCTAGGACAGGGGAGGATGAACACTGAAGCTTTCTTT. Its translation: CSALGQGRMNTEAFF.

The J gene is TRBJ1-1, the V gene TRBV6-5; TRBD1 agrees at 8 bases. This CDR3 region has 12 residues. CDR1 is MNHEY and CDR2 is SVGAGI in the germline V gene. The junction had 5 bases not matched to a gene; V was cut back by 10 bases and J by 4 bases. DNA for the CDR3: TGTGCCACACAGGGGGTAGGCACTGAAGCTTTCTTT. Translated, it gives CATQGVGTEAFF.

The rearrangement links TRBV3-1 to TRBJ2-4; 7 positions match TRBD1. This CDR3 has 13 amino acids. The junction had 0 bases not matched to a gene; V was cut back by 6 bases and J by 1 base. Germline V CDR1 and CDR2: LGHDT, YNNKEL (reference sequence). CDR3 amino acids: CASRGQAKNIQYF. CDR3 nucleotides: TGTGCCAGCAGGGGACAGGCCAAAAACATTCAGTACTTC.